These T cell receptor beta chains were read from a single sample in a study of technical replicates of blood from a handful of donors. Clones were read by immunoSEQ multiplex PCR, and TCRdb kept only the in-frame ones, dropping some. The repertoire includes 95,000 to 100,000 clones, just over 95% of them detected once, and over 0.2% sits in the top ten. Input material: T cells isolated from PBMCs. Receptors were obtained from a human donor in good health. Both conserved end residues are part of each CDR3. Each record gives: V gene, J gene, clone size, D gene, CDR3 DNA, CDR3 protein. A D gene is named only where the DNA matches it firmly. Rows may omit the clone size; those that give it use once, few, many or a size class.

TRBV5-1	TRBJ1-2	.	.	TGCGCCAGCAGCTTGGGGTTTCAGGGGCACTATGGCTACACCTTC	CASSLGFQGHYGYTF
TRBV7-9	TRBJ1-2	.	.	TGTGCCAGCAGCTTAGAGGGGCCGGATGGCTACACCTTC	CASSLEGPDGYTF
TRBV27	TRBJ2-5	.	.	TGTGCCAGTGGCTACCTGGGGAGTAAAGAGACCCAGTACTTC	CASGYLGSKETQYF
TRBV21-1	TRBJ2-2	.	.	TGTGCCAGGAGAAATATGGGACTAGCGGGAGCCGGGGAGCTGTTTTTT	CARRNMGLAGAGELFF
TRBV2	TRBJ1-6	.	.	TGTGCCAGCAGCTTGCAGGGAAATTCACCCCTCCACTTT	CASSLQGNSPLHF
TRBV2	TRBJ1-6	once	.	TGTGCCAGCAGTGAGGAGGGTAATTCACCCCTCCACTTT	CASSEEGNSPLHF
TRBV2	TRBJ1-2	.	TRBD1	TGTGCCAGCAGTCAAAGCCGACAGGGGGGGTTCGGACGGGGTGGCTACACCTTC	CASSQSRQGGFGRGGYTF
TRBV2	TRBJ2-5	.	TRBD2	TGTGCCAGCCTAGCGGGCTTGGAAGAGACCCAGTACTTC	CASLAGLEETQYF
TRBV25-1	TRBJ2-5	.	.	TGTGCCAGCAGTGAAGAAGGTCCCGGGGAACAAGAGACCCAGTACTTC	CASSEEGPGEQETQYF
TRBV11-2	TRBJ1-3	.	.	TGTGCCAGCAGGGATCGACTGTCTGGAAACACCATATATTTT	CASRDRLSGNTIYF
TRBV4-1	TRBJ2-5	.	TRBD2	TGCGCCAGCAGCCAAGACCGGCCAGCGGGGTGGGAGACCCAGTACTTC	CASSQDRPAGWETQYF
TRBV28	TRBJ2-7	.	TRBD1	TGTGCCAGCAGCCTACAGGGGTTGAGCTACGAGCAGTACTTC	CASSLQGLSYEQYF
TRBV5-1	TRBJ1-1	.	.	TGCGCCAGCAGCTTAGGAGCCGCTGAAGCTTTCTTT	CASSLGAAEAFF
TRBV12-5	TRBJ2-1	.	TRBD2	TGTGCTAGTGGTTTGGTAAATAGGGTTCGTGAGCGGGGGACCTCCAATGAGCAGTTCTTC	CASGLVNRVRERGTSNEQFF
TRBV2	TRBJ2-3	.	TRBD1	TGTGCCAGCGGATTGGACAGGGCCGTAGGAACAGATACGCAGTATTTT	CASGLDRAVGTDTQYF
TRBV19	TRBJ1-2	.	TRBD1	TGTGCCAGTAGTAATACGGGACAGACTAACTATGGCTACACCTTC	CASSNTGQTNYGYTF
TRBV5-1	TRBJ2-5	.	.	TGCGCCAGCAGCTTGGGTGCCAGGGGAGACCAAGAGACCCAGTACTTC	CASSLGARGDQETQYF
TRBV9	TRBJ1-2	.	.	TGTGCCAGCAGCGTAGACGGGAGGAGCTATGGCTACACCTTC	CASSVDGRSYGYTF
TRBV6-5	TRBJ1-2	.	TRBD1	TGTGCCAGCAGAAAGGACAGGGCTCTTAACTATGGCTACACCTTC	CASRKDRALNYGYTF
TRBV11-2	TRBJ2-3	.	.	TGTGCCAGCAGCTCCTACAGGACGGCAGATACGCAGTATTTT	CASSSYRTADTQYF
TRBV6-1	TRBJ1-5	.	.	TGTGCCAGCAGTGAAATCGTGTTGGGAGGGTCCCTTAATCAGCCCCAGCATTTT	CASSEIVLGGSLNQPQHF
TRBV7-9	TRBJ2-1	.	TRBD1	TGTGCCAGCAGCTCCGGGACAGGAATGTTCATGAATGAGCAGTTCTTC	CASSSGTGMFMNEQFF
TRBV9	TRBJ1-1	.	.	TGTGCCAGCAGCGTACAGGTGTCAGACACTGAAGCTTTCTTT	CASSVQVSDTEAFF
TRBV15	TRBJ1-5	.	TRBD1	TGTGCCACCTCAGGGGGATCCAATCAGCCCCAGCATTTT	CATSGGSNQPQHF
TRBV14	TRBJ1-1	.	.	TGTGCCAGCAGCGCAATACAGACCCCGACGCGAGCTTTCTTT	CASSAIQTPTRAFF
TRBV20-1	TRBJ1-2	.	TRBD1	TGCAGTGCTAGGGACAGGGTCGGCTACACCTTC	CSARDRVGYTF
TRBV5-4	TRBJ2-1	few	.	TGTGCCAGCAGCTTTACAGGGATGAATGAGCAGTTCTTC	CASSFTGMNEQFF
TRBV4-1	TRBJ1-4	.	.	TGCGCCAGCAGCCAAGTGGGGAAGGGGTCGGATGAAAAACTGTTTTTT	CASSQVGKGSDEKLFF
TRBV2	TRBJ2-1	.	.	TGTGCCAGCAGAACCGGGACATTCAATGAGCAGTTCTTC	CASRTGTFNEQFF
TRBV5-6	TRBJ2-7	.	TRBD1	TGTGCCAGCAGCCAGGGGGCGGGCTACGAGCAGTACTTC	CASSQGAGYEQYF
TRBV5-6	TRBJ2-1	.	.	TGTGCCAGCAGCTTGGGGCCCTACAATGAGCAGTTCTTC	CASSLGPYNEQFF